Below, 16 T cell receptor beta chains from the same sample are listed, as sequenced in a study of OX40 agonist ivuxolimab in advanced cancers. Data came from immunoSEQ multiplex PCR; TCRdb stores just in-frame clones and leaves some out. This table has roughly 70,000 clones, roughly 82% appearing once. Specimen: CD4+ or CD8+ T cells sorted from blood, collected in a trial of the OX40 agonist ivuxolimab. These receptors originate from an adult with an advanced solid tumor such as melanoma, head and neck, liver or kidney cancer.

This clone has a single count. The chain employs TRBV7-8 and TRBJ1-2, with a possible D match to TRBD1 (6 bases). Trimming stripped 5 bases from V and 4 bases from J, with 17 bases between. This CDR3 is built from 15 residues. The germline CDR1 and CDR2 sequences are SGHVS and FQNEAQ. In DNA form, the CDR3 reads TGTGCCAGCAGCCCGACAGGAGACAGCGCCTATGGCTACACCTTC. Translating it yields CASSPTGDSAYGYTF. Filled out from reference TRBV7-8 and TRBJ1-2, the complete variable domain reads GAGVSQSPRYKVAKRGQDVALRCDPISGHVSLFWYQQALGQGPEFLTYFQNEAQLDKSGLPSDRFFAERPEGSVSTLKIQRTQQEDSAVYLCASSPTGDSAYGYTFGSGTRLTVV.

This chain joins TRBV6-5 and TRBJ2-7, with D perhaps matching TRBD2 (6 bases). Between the trimmed V and J ends, which lost 2 bases and 7 bases, there was a span of 15 bases. CDR1 and CDR2 from the germline V gene are MNHEY and SVGAGI. The length of the CDR3 is 14 residues. CDR3 loop: CASSYGGTSVEQYF. The CDR3 DNA is TGTGCCAGCAGTTACGGGGGGACCTCAGTGGAGCAGTACTTC.

The CDR3 reads CASRSPFQETQYF. The CDR3 DNA reads as TGTGCCAGTAGGTCCCCTTTCCAAGAGACCCAGTACTTC. The chain uses TRBV19 and TRBJ2-5; D remains unclear. Germline V gene data show CDR1 as LNHDA and CDR2 as SQIVND (reference sequence). The CDR3 spans 13 residues. Deletions cut 6 bases from V and 1 base from J, with 9 bases between. The full variable domain, its missing parts supplied by reference TRBV19 and TRBJ2-5, is DGGITQSPKYLFRKEGQNVTLSCEQNLNHDAMYWYRQDPGQGLRLIYYSQIVNDFQKGDIAEGYSVSREKKESFPLTVTSAQKNPTAFYLCASRSPFQETQYFGPGTRLLVL.

A remark on this clone: Other DNA sequences in this sample translate to the same CDR3. The chain couples TRBV29-1 to TRBJ1-2, with a tentative D call TRBD1 (6 bases). Trimming took off 3 bases at V and 8 bases at J, with 13 bases between the two ends. The CDR3 is made up of 12 amino acids. Germline V gene data show CDR1 as SQVTM and CDR2 as ANQGSEA. This chain's CDR3 is CSVEEGGGGYTF. In DNA, the CDR3 is TGCAGCGTTGAGGAGGGGGGAGGAGGCTACACCTTC.

V is TRBV7-9 and J is TRBJ1-3, with D possibly being TRBD1 (6 bases). CDR1 is SEHNR, CDR2 FQNEAQ, per germline (reference sequence). CDR3 length equals 15 residues. The V end was cut by 1 base, the J end by 4 bases, with 11 bases between. This CDR3 reads CASSLGGQPGNTIYF. For the CDR3, the DNA is TGTGCCAGCAGCTTAGGAGGACAGCCAGGAAACACCATATATTTT.

The chain carries TRBV7-8 and TRBJ1-5; D uncertain. The CDR3 runs to 16 residues. With 3 bases removed from V and 1 base from J, the gap between germline ends came to 13 bases. Germline V CDR1 and CDR2: SGHVS, FQNEAQ. CDR3 in DNA: TGTGCCAGCAGCTTGATTGGGCAAGGGAGCAATCAGCCCCAGCATTTT. As protein: CASSLIGQGSNQPQHF.

This rearrangement joins TRBV5-1 to TRBJ2-1; TRBD2 matches at 11 bases. CDR3 length: 17 residues. V was pared by 4 bases and J by 5 bases, with 11 bases of the junction left unmatched. CDR1 SGHRS and CDR2 YFSETQ come from the germline V gene. The CDR3 sequence: CASSRIGTSGRNNEQFF. The DNA for the CDR3 is TGCGCCAGCAGCCGCATCGGGACTAGCGGCCGAAACAATGAGCAGTTCTTC.

The CDR3 spells CSVERAGGNEAFF. CDR3 coding DNA: TGCAGCGTTGAAAGGGCAGGGGGCAACGAAGCTTTCTTT. The rearrangement links TRBV29-1 to TRBJ1-1; 8 bases align to TRBD1. The CDR3 sequence is 13 residues long. The V segment lost 2 bases and the J segment 8 bases; nucleotides outside the gene matches: 7. Germline V gives CDR1 SQVTM, CDR2 ANQGSEA.

The table lists this clone with a count of one. The chain uses TRBV7-9 and TRBJ1-1, with D unclear. The CDR3 has 14 residues. Germline V CDR1 and CDR2: SEHNR, FQNEAQ (reference sequence). Trimming left V 7 bases short and J 3 bases short, with 15 bases between. This CDR3 is CASTPWRADTEAFF. DNA for the CDR3: TGTGCCAGCACCCCGTGGAGGGCGGACACTGAAGCTTTCTTT. The full variable domain, completed using reference TRBV7-9 and TRBJ1-1, is DTGVSQNPRHKITKRGQNVTFRCDPISEHNRLYWYRQTLGQGPEFLTYFQNEAQLEKSRLLSDRFSAERPKGSFSTLEIQRTEQGDSAMYLCASTPWRADTEAFFGQGTRLTVV.

The chain carries TRBV23-1 and TRBJ2-3; D remains unclear. TRBV23-1 qualifies as an ORF whose function is uncertain. CDR3 length: 15 amino acids. Trimming removed 3 bases at V and 1 base at J, with 11 bases between. CDR3 sequence: CASSQAFGGTDTQYF. Written as DNA, the CDR3 is TGCGCCAGCAGTCAGGCGTTTGGGGGCACAGATACGCAGTATTTT.

The chain is built from TRBV14 and TRBJ2-5; 8 bases align to TRBD2. The CDR3 is 16 amino acids. Per the germline V gene, CDR1 is SGHDN and CDR2 is FVKESK. Losses at the gene ends were 0 bases for V and 1 base for J; bases not matched to a gene: 4. The CDR3, as DNA: TGTGCCAGCAGCCAAGAGAAGCGGGGGAGCCAAGAGACCCAGTACTTC. Amino acid sequence: CASSQEKRGSQETQYF.

The CDR3 nucleotides read TGTGCCAGCAGTGGACTAGGGGGGACCTATGGCTACACCTTC. Its translation: CASSGLGGTYGYTF. This rearrangement joins TRBV6-1 to TRBJ1-2; tentatively, D is TRBD1 (6 bases). CDR3 length equals 14 residues. Germline assignment: CDR1 MNHNS and CDR2 SASEGT. Deletions cut 4 bases from V and 4 bases from J, with 13 bases between.

This clone was counted a few times. This chain links TRBV10-1 with TRBJ2-7; either TRBD1 or TRBD2 may supply D (5 bases each). V gave up 4 bases and J gave up 6 bases, with 13 bases separating them. The CDR3 runs 13 residues. Germline CDR1 and CDR2: WNHNN and SYGVQD (reference sequence). CDR3 nucleotides: TGCGCCAGCAGTGGAGGGGCGCCGGGCGAGCAGTACTTC. This translates into CASSGGAPGEQYF.

This chain uses TRBV6-6 with TRBJ1-1; D is undetermined. Germline values: CDR1 MNHNY, CDR2 SVGAGI (reference sequence). CDR3 length: 14 residues. V gave up 2 bases and J gave up 3 bases, with 10 bases separating them. The CDR3 loop reads CASSYGLWDTEAFF. DNA for the CDR3: TGTGCCAGCAGTTACGGATTGTGGGACACTGAAGCTTTCTTT.

The chain uses TRBV5-6 and TRBJ2-7, with D unresolved. The V gene lost 3 bases and the J gene lost 3 bases, with 4 bases spanning the gap. From germline, CDR1 is SGHDT and CDR2 YYEEEE. The CDR3 is made up of 11 amino acids. DNA for the CDR3: TGTGCCAGCAGCTCCTACTACGAGCAGTACTTC. Translated: CASSSYYEQYF.

The chain couples TRBV2 to TRBJ2-5; possible D gene TRBD2, 6 bases. Trimming stripped 4 bases from V and 6 bases from J, with 12 bases between. The germline V gene encodes CDR1 SNHLY and CDR2 FYNNEI. The CDR3 contains 13 residues. The CDR3 spells CASSGPSEKTQYF. CDR3 nucleotide sequence: TGTGCCAGCAGTGGGCCTAGCGAAAAGACCCAGTACTTC.